Detailed here is one T cell receptor (beta chain). Its antigen is not known. TCR alpha and beta CDR3 regions were amplified from RNA using iRepertoire nested multiplex PCR. For one-step reverse transcription and amplification, 100-400 ng of tissue mRNA or PBMC total RNA was used. Via MiXCR, TCRdb re-called the multiplex PCR reads, giving one row per CDR3 protein. In the table there are more than 110,000 distinct CDR3 sequences, around 42% of which are singletons. This sample was taken from a study of glioma-infiltrating T cells. Study results and limitations: Very few CDR3 sequences were shared between tissue and blood. Tissue-blood divergence was below expectation in non-neoplastic patients, above in gliomas.

The CDR3 spans 13 residues. CDR1 is SEHNR, CDR2 FQNEAQ, per germline (reference sequence). J was trimmed by 15 bases and V by 4 bases; bases with no gene match: 11. Sequenced input: glioma tissue, nonneoplastic brain tissue, or PBMCs (not recorded which). The V and J genes are TRBV7-9 and TRBJ2-1; 8 bases match TRBD2. The receptor was isolated from a human donor with low-grade glioma or glioblastoma, undergoing nonglioma brain surgery, or in good health (not recorded which). The CDR3 region is CASSSTGTRLLFF. In nucleotides, the CDR3 is TGTGCCAGCAGCTCCACCGGGACTAGACTCCTGTTCTTC.